This passage covers 6 T cell receptor beta chains from one sample sequenced in a study of blood T cell repertoires in COVID-19. The protocol was immunoSEQ multiplex PCR, while the TCRdb copy is restricted to in-frame clones and leaves out a portion. Counted here are about 440,000 clones, 87% occurring once; the ten biggest clones make up under 2%. Sequences were obtained from PBMCs or T cells enriched from blood (not recorded which). The receptor set was obtained from a woman in her late teens or twenties with acute COVID-19.

The V call is TRBV4-2, the J call TRBJ2-3, with 9 bases identical to TRBD2. V trimming: 0 bases; J trimming: 4 bases; junction bases outside the gene matches: 5. The germline V gene has CDR1 LGHNA and CDR2 YNFKEQ. This CDR3 is 16 amino acids long. The CDR3 sequence: CASSQEVGLAADTQYF. In DNA, the CDR3 is TGTGCCAGCAGCCAAGAGGTGGGACTAGCTGCAGATACGCAGTATTTT.

The chain couples TRBV20-1 to TRBJ2-2, with 9 bases that match TRBD1. V was clipped by 3 bases and J by 7 bases; unmatched bases: 6. Germline values: CDR1 DFQATT, CDR2 SNEGSKA (reference sequence). The CDR3 is made up of 14 amino acids. This CDR3 is CSASRGQGSGELFF. CDR3 bases: TGCAGTGCTAGTAGGGGACAGGGCAGCGGGGAGCTGTTTTTT.

V is TRBV5-1 and J is TRBJ2-1; weak D call: TRBD1 (5 bases). Between the trimmed V and J ends, which lost 4 bases and 5 bases, there was a span of 16 bases. The CDR3 extends over 15 amino acids. Germline V gene sequence: CDR1 SGHRS, CDR2 YFSETQ. The CDR3 sequence is CASSPLPDSHNEQFF. DNA for the CDR3: TGCGCCAGCAGCCCGCTACCCGACAGCCACAATGAGCAGTTCTTC.

The chain links TRBV30 to TRBJ1-2; D ambiguous. CDR1 and CDR2 (germline): GTSNPN, SVGIG (reference sequence). V was trimmed by 3 bases and J by 4 bases, leaving 12 bases between them. This CDR3 region has 13 residues. CDR3 nucleotide sequence: TGTGCCTGGAGCCCTACGGCGGTCTATGGCTACACCTTC. As protein: CAWSPTAVYGYTF. Drawing the rest from reference TRBV30 and TRBJ1-2, the complete variable domain is SQTIHQWPATLVQPVGSPLSLECTVEGTSNPNLYWYRQAAGRGLQLLFYSVGIGQISSEVPQNLSASRPQDRQFILSSKKLLLSDSGFYLCAWSPTAVYGYTFGSGTRLTVV.

A word on this clone: In the same sample, other DNA sequences code for this CDR3. The V gene is TRBV20-1, the J gene TRBJ2-7, with no clear D. The CDR3 is 11 residues long. V was shortened by 3 bases and J by 4 bases, with 7 bases between the two germline ends. Germline values: CDR1 DFQATT, CDR2 SNEGSKA (reference sequence). The DNA for the CDR3 is TGCAGTGCTAGGGCGGTATACGAGCAGTACTTC. This encodes CSARAVYEQYF.

The rearrangement links TRBV3-1 (or the pseudogene TRBV3-2) to TRBJ1-2; TRBD1 agrees at 8 bases. CDR3 size: 12 residues. Germline V gene sequence: CDR1 LGHDT, CDR2 YNNKEL (reference sequence). V trimming: 10 bases; J trimming: 6 bases; junction bases outside the gene matches: 7. Here the CDR3 DNA reads TGTGCCATCAGGACAGGGTCTGATGGCTACACCTTC. Translated: CAIRTGSDGYTF.